A selection of T cell receptor beta chains follows, all from one sample in a study of beta chain features in type 1 diabetes. Libraries were prepared by immunoSEQ multiplex PCR; TCRdb keeps only in-frame clonotypes and omits some of them. The sample consists of 450,000 or so clones, roughly 10% of them appearing once. Sequencing was carried out using naive CD4+ T cells from blood. The receptors originated from a woman aged 18 to 35 in good health. Both conserved end residues are part of each CDR3. The D gene is left open where the match is weak. A clone size is listed for some rows: how often the clone was seen (once, few, many), or a class if it is expanded.

TRBV28,few,NA,TRBJ2-5,TGTGCCAGCAGTCCCCCGTTGGCCGTGGAGACCCAGTACTTC,CASSPPLAVETQYF
TRBV7-9,few,TRBD1,TRBJ1-2,TGTGCCAGCAGCCCCGGACAGGGGATAGATGGCTACACCTTC,CASSPGQGIDGYTF
TRBV7-9,few,TRBD1,TRBJ1-4,TGTGCCAGCAGCTCGACAGGGAGGACTGAAAAACTGTTTTTT,CASSSTGRTEKLFF
TRBV19,few,TRBD1,TRBJ2-5,TGTGCCAGTAGACAGGGGGAGACCCAGTACTTC,CASRQGETQYF
TRBV7-2,NA,TRBD1,TRBJ2-1,TGTGCCAGCAGCTTAGGTAGCGCGACAGGGGACCGATTCTTC,CASSLGSATGDRFF
TRBV7-6,NA,TRBD1,TRBJ2-3,TGTGCCAGCAGCCGGACAGGGGGCGACACAGATACGCAGTATTTT,CASSRTGGDTDTQYF
TRBV27,NA,NA,TRBJ1-2,TGTGCCAGCAGTTTTTCGGGATATGGCTACACCTTC,CASSFSGYGYTF
TRBV7-2,many,NA,TRBJ2-4,TGTGCCAGCAGCTTAGGAACGGCCGACATTCAGTACTTC,CASSLGTADIQYF
TRBV18,few,NA,TRBJ2-3,TGTGCCAGCTCACCAAGCTTGGTACCTACAGATACGCAGTATTTT,CASSPSLVPTDTQYF
TRBV2,once,TRBD2,TRBJ2-1,TGTGCCAGCAGGGCCAGGACTAGCGGGGGTGATGAGCAGTTCTTC,CASRARTSGGDEQFF
TRBV7-8,few,NA,TRBJ2-3,TGTGCCAGCAGCTTGATAGCTACCCGCACAGATACGCAGTATTTT,CASSLIATRTDTQYF
TRBV29-1,NA,NA,TRBJ1-1,TGCAGCGTTGACAGGGGTCAGGTAGGCACTGAAGCTTTCTTT,CSVDRGQVGTEAFF
TRBV18,few,TRBD1,TRBJ1-4,TGTGCCAGCTCACGCCAAACAGGGGTTGATGAAAAACTGTTTTTT,CASSRQTGVDEKLFF
TRBV7-2,few,NA,TRBJ2-5,TGTGCCAGCAGCTTAGCGATCACCTCCGCGGAACCCCAGTACTTC,CASSLAITSAEPQYF
TRBV29-1,NA,NA,TRBJ1-4,TGCAGCGCGGAGACAGGCCATAATGAAAAACTGTTTTTT,CSAETGHNEKLFF
TRBV6-5,NA,TRBD2,TRBJ2-3,TGTGCCAGCACCCCGGGGAGGGGTAGCACAGATACGCAGTATTTT,CASTPGRGSTDTQYF
TRBV7-2,NA,TRBD1,TRBJ1-5,TGTGCCAGCAGCGTACAGGGGGCGGTGAGGCCCCAGCATTTT,CASSVQGAVRPQHF
TRBV6-6,NA,NA,TRBJ1-3,TGTGCCAGCGCAGGCCTCCCCGGCTCTGGAAACACCATATATTTT,CASAGLPGSGNTIYF
TRBV4-3,few,TRBD1,TRBJ1-1,TGCGCCAGCAGCGAACAACAGGGGAGCACTGAAGCTTTCTTT,CASSEQQGSTEAFF
TRBV12-5,few,NA,TRBJ2-3,TGTGCTAGTGGTATGGCGCCCGACACGACAACTAGCACAGATACGCAGTATTTT,CASGMAPDTTTSTDTQYF
TRBV20-1,NA,NA,TRBJ2-2,TGCAGTGCTAGAAGATCCGGGGAGCTGTTTTTT,CSARRSGELFF
TRBV7-3,NA,NA,TRBJ2-7,TGTGCCAGCAGCTTAGGGATTGGGGTTGAGCAGTACTTC,CASSLGIGVEQYF
TRBV7-2,NA,NA,TRBJ2-6,TGTGCCAGCAGCTTGAGCTTCAGGGGCAGGGCGACTGGGGCCAACGTCCTGACTTTC,CASSLSFRGRATGANVLTF
TRBV7-2,NA,NA,TRBJ2-1,TGTGCCAGCAGCTTTGATGGCGCAGCTCGAAGTGAGCAGTTCTTC,CASSFDGAARSEQFF
TRBV6-5,few,NA,TRBJ1-5,TGTGCCAGCAGTTACGCACGGTACAATCAGCCCCAGCATTTT,CASSYARYNQPQHF
TRBV2,few,NA,TRBJ2-1,TGTGCCAGCAGCGCAACAGGGAGCTCCTACAATGAGCAGTTCTTC,CASSATGSSYNEQFF
TRBV28,few,NA,TRBJ1-1,TGTGCCAGCAGTTTAGGGGGCAAGGCTGAAGCTTTCTTT,CASSLGGKAEAFF
TRBV29-1,NA,NA,TRBJ2-3,TGCAGCCTCGACCCCCGGGGCACAGATACGCAGTATTTT,CSLDPRGTDTQYF
TRBV14,few,NA,TRBJ2-4,TGTGCCAGCAGCCAAGGGACAGCAAACATTCAGTACTTC,CASSQGTANIQYF
TRBV7-9,few,TRBD2,TRBJ2-3,TGTGCCAGCAGCCCCCGACTAGCGGGAGAAGGGGATACGCAGTATTTT,CASSPRLAGEGDTQYF
TRBV7-9,few,NA,TRBJ2-2,TGTGCCAGCAGCTGGACGGGGACGTCCGGGGAGCTGTTTTTT,CASSWTGTSGELFF
TRBV7-3,few,TRBD1,TRBJ2-2,TGTGCCAGCCGACAGGGGTTCACCGGGGAGCTGTTTTTT,CASRQGFTGELFF
TRBV18,few,TRBD1,TRBJ1-1,TGTGCCAGCTCACCGACGTTTGGACAGGCGAACACTGAAGCTTTCTTT,CASSPTFGQANTEAFF
TRBV18,few,NA,TRBJ2-1,TGTGCCAGCTCACCTCTTTCCGTTTATGAGCAGTTCTTC,CASSPLSVYEQFF
TRBV2,NA,NA,TRBJ2-1,TGTGCCAGCACTTTTGGCTCCTACAATGAGCAGTTCTTC,CASTFGSYNEQFF
TRBV29-1,NA,NA,TRBJ2-7,TGCAGCGTACAACCAGGGAGCTCCTACGAGCAGTACTTC,CSVQPGSSYEQYF
TRBV5-4,once,NA,TRBJ2-1,TGTGCCAGCAGCTCTCGACGGGACGGCGATGAGCAGTTCTTC,CASSSRRDGDEQFF
TRBV30,NA,NA,TRBJ2-3,TGTGCCTGGAGTGTCTCTCCTAGCACAGATACGCAGTATTTT,CAWSVSPSTDTQYF
TRBV10-3,NA,NA,TRBJ2-3,TGTGCCATCTCGCTAGCGACAGATACGCAGTATTTT,CAISLATDTQYF
TRBV7-6,NA,NA,TRBJ2-1,TGTGCCAGCAGCTTAGTGGGGTACGGTGAGCAGTTCTTC,CASSLVGYGEQFF
TRBV5-8,few,NA,TRBJ1-5,TGTGCCAGCAGCGAGAACCGGGGCCAGCCCCAGCATTTT,CASSENRGQPQHF
TRBV18,few,TRBD1,TRBJ2-4,TGTGCCAGCTCACCGACAGGGGACATTCAGTACTTC,CASSPTGDIQYF
TRBV25-1,NA,NA,TRBJ2-3,TGTGCCAGCCCAGTTTCGGCTTGGGGAGATACGCAGTATTTT,CASPVSAWGDTQYF
TRBV5-6,NA,NA,TRBJ2-1,TGTGCCAGCAGCTTGGCAGGCCTCTCCTACAATGAGCAGTTCTTC,CASSLAGLSYNEQFF
TRBV20-1,NA,NA,TRBJ1-5,TGCAGTGCCGGGTTCCGGCAGCCCCAGCATTTT,CSAGFRQPQHF
TRBV14,few,NA,TRBJ2-1,TGTGCCAGCAGCCAAAAACTAAGCTCCTACAATGAGCAGTTCTTC,CASSQKLSSYNEQFF
TRBV7-9,many,NA,TRBJ2-5,TGTGCCAGCGGGGAGACCCAGTACTTC,CASGETQYF
TRBV11-3,few,NA,TRBJ2-2,TGTGCCAGCAGGCTAACCGGGGAGCTGTTTTTT,CASRLTGELFF
TRBV20-1,few,NA,TRBJ2-5,TGCAGTGCCATATTGAAAGAGACCCAGTACTTC,CSAILKETQYF
TRBV19,NA,NA,TRBJ1-5,TGTGCCAGTACCACACGAAGATTAGATCAGCCCCAGCATTTT,CASTTRRLDQPQHF
TRBV7-2,few,NA,TRBJ1-2,TGTGCCAGCAGCACTGACAGTAACTATGGCTACACCTTC,CASSTDSNYGYTF
TRBV29-1,few,TRBD2,TRBJ2-3,TGCAGCGTCGGACTAGCGGGAGGGCTCTCAGATACGCAGTATTTT,CSVGLAGGLSDTQYF
TRBV7-2,few,TRBD2,TRBJ2-1,TGTGCCAGCAGCTCTACTAGCGGAACTTACAATGAGCAGTTCTTC,CASSSTSGTYNEQFF
TRBV9,NA,NA,TRBJ2-3,TGTGCCAGCAGCGTAGGACTTGGGCAGGGCACAGATACGCAGTATTTT,CASSVGLGQGTDTQYF
TRBV6-5,NA,NA,TRBJ2-1,TGTGCCAGCAGTTACTCGAGTCCTGGTACGGAGCAGTTCTTC,CASSYSSPGTEQFF
TRBV9,NA,NA,TRBJ2-2,TGTGCCAGCAGCCCCCTAGTTGGCACCGGGGAGCTGTTTTTT,CASSPLVGTGELFF
TRBV30,NA,NA,TRBJ2-2,TGTGCCTGGAGTGTACCCGGAATCGGGGAGCTGTTTTTT,CAWSVPGIGELFF
TRBV7-2,NA,NA,TRBJ2-1,TGTGCCAGCAGCTTAGAAGGGCGGGCCTACAATGAGCAGTTCTTC,CASSLEGRAYNEQFF
TRBV7-3,few,NA,TRBJ1-2,TGTGCCAGCAGCCAAGACCCGGCGGGTGGCTACACCTTC,CASSQDPAGGYTF